Each of the 8 T cell receptor beta chains below was sequenced from the same sample in a study of T cells after yellow fever vaccination. TCRdb reprocessed the 5' RACE reads with MiXCR, giving one entry per CDR3 protein. The sample includes 500,000 to 700,000 distinct CDR3 sequences, about 19% of them seen just once. Sequencing used PBMCs, obtained 15 days after the yellow fever booster vaccination. These receptors originate from a young man who received the YFV17D yellow fever vaccine.

This clonotype was counted at least ten times. The rearrangement links TRBV4-3 to TRBJ1-6, with 7 positions matching TRBD1. V gave up 1 base and J gave up 6 bases; unmatched junction bases: 12. Germline lookup yields CDR1 LGHNA and CDR2 YSLEER. The CDR3 consists of 18 residues. DNA of the CDR3: TGCGCCAGCAGCCAAGTGGGTTCAACGGGACAGCCTAATTCACCCCTCCACTTT. This gives the protein CASSQVGSTGQPNSPLHF.

This chain connects TRBV28 to TRBJ1-1; 9 nucleotides agree with TRBD1. CDR3 length: 16 residues. CDR1 is MDHEN, CDR2 SYDVKM, per germline. Trimming took 6 bases from V and 0 from J; bases not matched to a gene: 8. CDR3 sequence: CASSFTGTGLNTEAFF. CDR3 nucleotides: TGTGCCAGCAGCTTTACCGGGACAGGGCTGAACACTGAAGCTTTCTTT.

This clonotype came up many times. The gene calls are TRBV12-3 or TRBV12-4 and TRBJ1-5, with D unclear. V was pared by 3 bases and J by 7 bases, with 7 bases between. This CDR3 comprises 12 residues. CDR3 in amino acids: CASSFGWQPQHF. As DNA, the CDR3 is TGTGCCAGCAGTTTTGGGTGGCAGCCCCAGCATTTT.

This clonotype showed up just a few times. V and J are TRBV7-9 and TRBJ2-1; the match to TRBD1 covers 11 bases. The V gene's germline CDR1 is SEHNR and CDR2 FQNEAQ (reference sequence). V lost 4 bases to trimming and J lost 6 bases; unmatched junction nucleotides: 8. This CDR3 region has 16 residues. CDR3 region: CASSSPGTGGGNEQFF. CDR3 DNA: TGTGCCAGCAGCTCCCCCGGGACAGGGGGTGGCAATGAGCAGTTCTTC. The whole variable domain, remainder taken from reference TRBV7-9 and TRBJ2-1, is DTGVSQNPRHKITKRGQNVTFRCDPISEHNRLYWYRQTLGQGPEFLTYFQNEAQLEKSRLLSDRFSAERPKGSFSTLEIQRTEQGDSAMYLCASSSPGTGGGNEQFFGPGTRLTVL.

This clonotype was counted a few times. The chain combines TRBV12-3 or TRBV12-4 with TRBJ2-7, with 10 bases aligning to TRBD1. J gave up 4 bases and V 6 bases, and 27 bases lay outside the gene matches. CDR3 length: 21 amino acids. This chain's CDR3 is CASSLSRHRDRGRDTSYEQYF. In DNA form, the CDR3 reads TGTGCCAGCAGCCTTAGCCGACACCGGGACAGGGGCAGGGATACCTCATACGAGCAGTACTTC.

V gene TRBV19 combines with J gene TRBJ2-5; 12 bases are a match to TRBD2. Unmatched junction bases numbered 10, after V lost 4 bases and J lost 10 bases. There are 15 residues in the CDR3. The germline V gene encodes CDR1 LNHDA and CDR2 SQIVND (reference sequence). CDR3 in amino acids: CASSSTSGRRDDQYF. The CDR3 region has the DNA TGTGCCAGTAGTAGTACTAGCGGGAGGAGAGATGACCAGTACTTC.

This clonotype was picked up a small number of times. The chain joins TRBV4-2 to TRBJ2-3; D perhaps matches TRBD2 (5 bases). This CDR3 has 14 residues. Germline V gene data show CDR1 as LGHNA and CDR2 as YNFKEQ. V was pared by 2 bases and J by 4 bases, with 10 bases between. CDR3: CASSQPTLADTQYF. CDR3 nucleotide sequence: TGTGCCAGCAGCCAACCCACACTAGCAGATACGCAGTATTTT.

This clonotype was recorded a few times. The J gene is TRBJ2-2, the V gene TRBV6-2 or TRBV6-3; a weak D match, TRBD1 (6 bases). V was cut by 0 bases and J by 12 bases, with 11 bases left in between. Germline lookup yields CDR1 MNHEY and CDR2 SVGEGT. CDR3 size: 13 residues. The CDR3 coding sequence is TGTGCCAGCAGTTACTCGGGGCAGGGGAAGCTGTTTTTT. Translated, it gives CASSYSGQGKLFF.